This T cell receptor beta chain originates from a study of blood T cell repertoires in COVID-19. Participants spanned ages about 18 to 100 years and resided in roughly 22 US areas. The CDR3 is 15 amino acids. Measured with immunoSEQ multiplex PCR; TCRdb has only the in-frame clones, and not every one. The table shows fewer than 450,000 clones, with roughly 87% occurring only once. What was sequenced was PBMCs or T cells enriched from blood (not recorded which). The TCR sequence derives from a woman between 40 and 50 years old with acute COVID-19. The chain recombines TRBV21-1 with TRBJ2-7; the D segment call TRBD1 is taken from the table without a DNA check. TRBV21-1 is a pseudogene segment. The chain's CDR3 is CADGAGGSSTYEQYF. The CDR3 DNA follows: TGTGCCGACGGGGCAGGGGGCAGCTCTACCTACGAGCAGTACTTC.